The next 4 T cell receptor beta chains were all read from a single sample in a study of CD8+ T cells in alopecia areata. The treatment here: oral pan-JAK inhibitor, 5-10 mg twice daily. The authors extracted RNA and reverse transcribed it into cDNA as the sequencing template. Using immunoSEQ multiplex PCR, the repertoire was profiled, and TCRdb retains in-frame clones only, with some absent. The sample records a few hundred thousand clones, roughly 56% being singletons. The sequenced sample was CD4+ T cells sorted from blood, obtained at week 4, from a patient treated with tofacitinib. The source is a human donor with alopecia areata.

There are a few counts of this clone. The DNA for the CDR3 is TGTGCCAGTACCTCCCCGATTGCGGTTTACTCCTACGAGCAGTACTTC. It is translated as CASTSPIAVYSYEQYF. The rearrangement uses TRBV19 and TRBJ2-7; no definite D call. The V and J ends lost 7 bases and 0 bases respectively, with 19 bases between them. Germline-derived CDR1 and CDR2 are LNHDA and SQIVND (reference sequence). This CDR3 has 16 amino acids.

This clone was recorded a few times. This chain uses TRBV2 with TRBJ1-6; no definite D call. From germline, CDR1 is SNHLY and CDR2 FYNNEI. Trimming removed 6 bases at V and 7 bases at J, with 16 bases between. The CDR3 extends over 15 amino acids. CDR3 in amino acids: CASSVGVEGNSPLHF. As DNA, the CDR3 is TGTGCCAGCAGCGTGGGAGTTGAGGGAAATTCACCCCTCCACTTT. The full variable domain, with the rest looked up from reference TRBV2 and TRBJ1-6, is EPEVTQTPSHQVTQMGQEVILRCVPISNHLYFYWYRQILGQKVEFLVSFYNNEISEKSEIFDDQFSVERPDGSNFTLKIRSTKLEDSAMYFCASSVGVEGNSPLHFGNGTRLTVT.

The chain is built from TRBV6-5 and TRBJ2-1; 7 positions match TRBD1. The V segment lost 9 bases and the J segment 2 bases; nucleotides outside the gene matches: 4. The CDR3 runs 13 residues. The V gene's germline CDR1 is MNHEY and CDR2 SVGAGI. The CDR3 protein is CASRGQAYNEQFF. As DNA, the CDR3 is TGTGCCAGTAGGGGGCAGGCCTACAATGAGCAGTTCTTC.

This chain's CDR3 is CASSMLRGGRTDTQYF. The CDR3 nucleotides are TGTGCCAGTAGTATGTTGCGGGGGGGCCGGACAGATACGCAGTATTTT. The chain couples TRBV19 to TRBJ2-3, with TRBD2 matching over 9 bases. This CDR3 has 16 residues. Trimming took 3 bases from V and 3 from J; bases not matched to a gene: 7. Germline lookup yields CDR1 LNHDA and CDR2 SQIVND (reference sequence).